These 16 T cell receptor beta chains came from one sample sequenced in a study of molecular identifiers for immune sequencing clone quantification. TCRdb itself ran the PCR reads through MiXCR, one entry per CDR3 protein. This sample has 300,000 to 400,000 distinct CDR3 sequences, with roughly a quarter found just once. The specimen sequenced was naive CD8+ T cells from blood, with Jurkat cell RNA spiked in. Subset given: FACS-sorted CD8+CD4-CCR7+CD45RA+ naive T cells. These receptor sequences come from a human donor in good health. Some libraries in this study had Jurkat cell RNA spiked in.

The chain is built from TRBV6-5 and TRBJ2-7, with D unresolved. V was clipped by 0 bases and J by 7 bases, with 19 bases between them. This CDR3 contains 16 residues. From germline, CDR1 is MNHEY and CDR2 SVGAGI. In DNA form, the CDR3 reads TGTGCCAGCAGTTACTCGATATCCAAGGCCAGCTGGGAGCAGTACTTC. Translation gives CASSYSISKASWEQYF.

This clonotype occurred a few times. The rearrangement joins TRBV7-3 to TRBJ2-1; D possibly corresponds to TRBD1 (5 bases). The CDR3 sequence is 15 residues long. The V gene's germline CDR1 is SGHTA and CDR2 FQGTGA. The germline V and J ends were trimmed by 6 bases and 3 bases, with 15 bases remaining between them. CDR3 residues: CASSLTGSDYNEQFF. The CDR3 nucleotides are TGTGCCAGCAGTCTTACAGGATCGGACTACAATGAGCAGTTCTTC.

This clonotype was seen a few times. V and J are TRBV19 and TRBJ1-5, with D possibly matching TRBD1 (6 bases). Germline V lookup: CDR1 LNHDA, CDR2 SQIVND (reference sequence). CDR3 size: 15 residues. Trimming shortened V by 3 bases and J by 6 bases, and 15 bases separated the two germline ends. For the CDR3, the DNA is TGTGCCAGTAGTATCATTGGGGGGCAGGGTCAGCCCCAGCATTTT. It translates to CASSIIGGQGQPQHF.

This clonotype was found many times. The V and J genes are TRBV27 and TRBJ1-1; possible D gene TRBD1, 5 bases. CDR3 size: 13 residues. V lost 6 bases to trimming and J lost 4 bases, with 12 bases between them. Looked up from germline, CDR1 is MNHEY and CDR2 is SMNVEV (reference sequence). CDR3 protein: CASRGLGPTEAFF. The CDR3, as DNA: TGTGCCAGCAGGGGGCTCGGGCCCACTGAAGCTTTCTTT.

The sample holds one count of this clonotype. A much larger clone lies one base from this, so it may be a read error. The chain couples TRBV9 to TRBJ2-5; 7 nucleotides agree with TRBD1. The CDR3 runs 12 residues. Germline V lookup: CDR1 SGDLS, CDR2 YYNGEE. CDR3 loop: CAGSVGQEKPYF. In DNA form, the CDR3 reads TGTGCCGGCAGCGTAGGACAGGAAAAGCCGTACTTC. The whole variable domain, remainder taken from reference TRBV9 and TRBJ2-5, is DSGVTQTPKHLITATGQRVTLRCSPRSGDLSVYWYQQSLDQGLQFLIQYYNGEERAKGNILERFSAQQFPDLHSELNLSSLELGDSALYFCAGSVGQEKPYFGPGTRLLVL.

On this clonotype itself: Being one base from a much bigger clone, this may be a read error. The genes are TRBV9 and TRBJ2-5; D might be TRBD2 (6 bases). This CDR3 has 14 amino acids. Per germline, CDR1 SGDLS and CDR2 YYNGEE. CDR3 residues: CARSVGGDQETQYF. The DNA of the CDR3 is TGTGCCAGGAGCGTAGGCGGGGACCAAGAGACCCAGTACTTC.

This clonotype was counted many times. The chain is built from TRBV27 and TRBJ2-3, with 8 bases that match TRBD1. V lost 7 bases, J lost 3 bases, and 6 bases stayed unmatched. There are 14 residues in the CDR3. Per germline, CDR1 MNHEY and CDR2 SMNVEV (reference sequence). CDR3 sequence reads: CASIRTGQTDTQYF. DNA for the CDR3: TGTGCCAGCATTCGGACAGGGCAAACAGATACGCAGTATTTT.

This clonotype was counted a few times. The gene calls are TRBV6-6 and TRBJ2-3, with TRBD2 matching over 9 bases. V shed 0 bases and J 6 bases; nucleotides not matched to a gene: 10. Germline CDR1 reads MNHNY; CDR2 reads SVGAGI (reference sequence). There are 17 residues in the CDR3. Here the CDR3 DNA reads TGTGCCAGCAGTTACTCCCCCGTTGCGGGGGGGCCTGATACGCAGTATTTT. Its translation: CASSYSPVAGGPDTQYF.

This clonotype was counted at least ten times. The chain's CDR3 is CASSFEGVSNQPQHF. CDR3 in DNA: TGTGCCAGCAGCTTTGAGGGCGTTAGCAATCAGCCCCAGCATTTT. The chain is built from TRBV5-5 and TRBJ1-5, with D unresolved. The germline V and J ends were trimmed by 2 bases and 0 bases, with 9 bases remaining between them. CDR1 is SGHKS, CDR2 YYEKEE, per germline (reference sequence). The CDR3 has 15 amino acids.

This clonotype came up many times. The V gene is TRBV9, the J gene TRBJ1-4; TRBD1 might be the D (5 bases). V lost 0 bases, J lost 0 bases, and 15 bases lay in between. The germline V gene encodes CDR1 SGDLS and CDR2 YYNGEE. CDR3 length: 18 residues. For the CDR3, the DNA is TGTGCCAGCAGCGTAGGAGGAGAGGTCAGGGCAACTAATGAAAAACTGTTTTTT. It translates to CASSVGGEVRATNEKLFF. Full variable domain (remainder filled in from reference TRBV9 and TRBJ1-4): DSGVTQTPKHLITATGQRVTLRCSPRSGDLSVYWYQQSLDQGLQFLIQYYNGEERAKGNILERFSAQQFPDLHSELNLSSLELGDSALYFCASSVGGEVRATNEKLFFGSGTQLSVL.

The J gene is TRBJ2-1, the V gene TRBV11-2; 8 bases match TRBD1. CDR3 length: 17 amino acids. Germline V gene data show CDR1 as SGHAT and CDR2 as FQNNGV. J lost 3 bases, V lost 3 bases, and 10 bases had no gene match. The CDR3 DNA follows: TGTGCCAGCAGCTTCCCTCCGACAGGGGCAGGCTACAATGAGCAGTTCTTC. It is translated as CASSFPPTGAGYNEQFF.

On this clonotype itself: A read error is possible here, since a much larger clone lies one base away. The conserved phenylalanine or tryptophan is not found at the CDR3 terminus, so this likely reflects a read error. The V call is TRBV5-1, the J call TRBJ1-2; D is ambiguous. Looked up from germline, CDR1 is SGHRS and CDR2 is YFSETQ. The germline V and J ends were trimmed by 0 bases and 0 bases, with 6 bases remaining between them. The CDR3 runs to 14 residues. Written as DNA, the CDR3 is TGCGCCAGCAGCTTGGAATCCCCTAACTATGGCTACACCCTC. Its translation is CASSLESPNYGYTL.

Many counts were recorded for this clonotype. The chain combines TRBV19 with TRBJ2-5; D uncertain. The germline V gene has CDR1 LNHDA and CDR2 SQIVND (reference sequence). With 1 base removed from V and 1 base from J, the gap between germline ends came to 4 bases. The CDR3 loop spans 13 amino acids. The CDR3 sequence is CASSIGSQETQYF. The CDR3 DNA reads TGTGCCAGTAGTATAGGATCCCAAGAGACCCAGTACTTC. The entire variable domain, with the rest obtained from reference TRBV19 and TRBJ2-5, is as follows: DGGITQSPKYLFRKEGQNVTLSCEQNLNHDAMYWYRQDPGQGLRLIYYSQIVNDFQKGDIAEGYSVSREKKESFPLTVTSAQKNPTAFYLCASSIGSQETQYFGPGTRLLVL.

V gene TRBV19 combines with J gene TRBJ2-7, with 10 bases aligning to TRBD2. Losses at the gene ends were 3 bases for V and 3 bases for J; bases not matched to a gene: 5. The CDR3 spans 15 residues. Germline CDR1 LNHDA, CDR2 SQIVND (reference sequence). The CDR3: CASSIGTSGNYEQYF. In nucleotides, the CDR3 is TGTGCCAGTAGTATTGGCACTAGCGGGAACTACGAGCAGTACTTC.

In its sample, this clonotype was seen many times. The rearrangement links TRBV5-1 to TRBJ2-7; D is unresolved. V lost 0 bases, J lost 4 bases, and 8 bases lay in between. Germline V lookup: CDR1 SGHRS, CDR2 YFSETQ. CDR3 length: 13 amino acids. CDR3 in amino acids: CASSLGPEYEQYF. The CDR3 DNA sequence: TGCGCCAGCAGCTTGGGGCCGGAGTACGAGCAGTACTTC.

Many counts were recorded for this clonotype. The chain's CDR3 is CSADGSGVHGYTF. In DNA form, the CDR3 reads TGCAGCGCTGACGGATCAGGGGTTCATGGCTACACCTTC. V and J are TRBV29-1 and TRBJ1-2, with a tentative D call TRBD1 (6 bases). The length of the CDR3 is 13 residues. V was clipped by 7 bases and J by 6 bases, with 18 bases between them. Germline loops: CDR1 SQVTM, CDR2 ANQGSEA. Full variable domain (remainder filled in from reference TRBV29-1 and TRBJ1-2): SAVISQKPSRDICQRGTSLTIQCQVDSQVTMMFWYRQQPGQSLTLIATANQGSEATYESGFVIDKFPISRPNLTFSTLTVSNMSPEDSSIYLCSADGSGVHGYTFGSGTRLTVV.